These T cell receptor beta chains were read from a single sample in a study of human T cells and chemical hapten exposure. TCRdb re-called the 5' RACE reads through MiXCR, storing one row per CDR3 protein. The sample carries roughly 110,000 distinct CDR3 sequences, roughly 19% recorded once. All receptors derive from a human donor in good health. The CDR3 runs from the conserved cysteine through the conserved F or W. The order of the fields is V gene, D gene, clone size, J gene, CDR3 DNA, CDR3 protein. A D gene is named only where the DNA matches it firmly. Not every row has a clone size; where given, it reads once, few, many or a size class.

TRBV20-1	-	-	TRBJ2-7	TGCAGTGCTAGAGCGGGACCCTCCGAGCAGTACTTC	CSARAGPSEQYF
TRBV28	-	-	TRBJ1-5	TGTGCCAGCAGTTGGCCTGAGGGGTTAAGGGGCCAGCCCCAGCATTTT	CASSWPEGLRGQPQHF
TRBV11-2	-	few	TRBJ1-1	TGTGCCAGCAGCTTAAAGACTGAAGCTTTCTTT	CASSLKTEAFF
TRBV11-2	TRBD1	few	TRBJ2-3	TGTGCCAGCAGCTCTTTTAAACAGGGGGAAATAGATACGCAGTATTTT	CASSSFKQGEIDTQYF
TRBV19	-	-	TRBJ2-1	TGTGCCAGTAGTATAGGAACAGGGATAGATGAGCAGTTCTTC	CASSIGTGIDEQFF
TRBV7-9	-	-	TRBJ2-7	TGTGCCAGCAGCTTAGCGCGGCGAAGCGACGGGGGATCCTACGAGCAGTACTTC	CASSLARRSDGGSYEQYF
TRBV6-2/TRBV6-3	-	once	TRBJ2-7	TGTGCCAGCAGTTACTCGACAGAGCAGTACTTC	CASSYSTEQYF
TRBV20-1	-	-	TRBJ2-3	TGCAGTGCTAGACTCCTGGCCCCGAGGACAGATACGCAGTATTTT	CSARLLAPRTDTQYF
TRBV7-9	-	-	TRBJ2-7	TGTGCCAGCAGACACGGGACCCTTCCTTACGAGCAGTACTTC	CASRHGTLPYEQYF
TRBV5-1	-	once	TRBJ2-7	TGCGCCAGCAGCTTCGGGCTACCCGGCTCCTACGAGCAGTACTTC	CASSFGLPGSYEQYF
TRBV29-1	-	-	TRBJ1-2	TGCAGCGTTGACCAGATAGGAGCTAACTATGGCTACACCTTC	CSVDQIGANYGYTF
TRBV9	TRBD2	-	TRBJ2-1	TGTGCCAGCAGCGTAGCTCCTAGCGGGAGGAATGAGCAGTTCTTC	CASSVAPSGRNEQFF
TRBV7-9	TRBD2	few	TRBJ2-3	TGTGCCAGCAGCTCGAATAGCGGGAGCACAGATACGCAGTATTTT	CASSSNSGSTDTQYF
TRBV9	-	-	TRBJ2-5	TGTGCCAGCAGCGTTTCGGGAGTCGAGGAGACCCAGTACTTC	CASSVSGVEETQYF
TRBV7-9	-	few	TRBJ2-1	TGTGCCAGCACCCCAAGGATCGGGAGCATAGGCTATGAGCAGTTCTTC	CASTPRIGSIGYEQFF
TRBV11-2	-	-	TRBJ1-2	TGTGCCAGCAGGGATACAGGCGGCCCTAACTATGGCTACACCTTC	CASRDTGGPNYGYTF
TRBV7-6	TRBD1	many	TRBJ1-5	TGTGCCAGCAGCCCAGGTCCCGGGACAGGGGATCGCAATCAGCCCCAGCATTTT	CASSPGPGTGDRNQPQHF
TRBV6-2/TRBV6-3	-	-	TRBJ2-4	TGTGCCAGCAGTTCCCAGTGGTGGGGAGAACTAGCCAAAAACATTCAGTACTTC	CASSSQWWGELAKNIQYF
TRBV6-1	-	-	TRBJ2-2	TGTGCCAGCAGCAGACAACCCCGGGGGACAGTCACCGGGGAGCTGTTTTTT	CASSRQPRGTVTGELFF
TRBV27	-	many	TRBJ1-1	TGTGCCAGCAGTATCATCCCCTCCGGGGTCCGCGAGGTGGTTCCTGAAGCTTTCTTT	CASSIIPSGVREVVPEAFF
TRBV5-4	-	-	TRBJ1-1	TGTGCCAGCAGCTTGCCTAGGACTGAAGCTTTCTTT	CASSLPRTEAFF
TRBV5-1	-	once	TRBJ2-1	TGCGCCAGCAGCGAGCAGGGTTTCCTCTACAATGAGCAGTTCTTC	CASSEQGFLYNEQFF
TRBV28	-	few	TRBJ2-7	TGTGCCAGCAGTTTCCGTGGGAGTGGAATAGTGGAGCAGTACTTC	CASSFRGSGIVEQYF
TRBV3-1	TRBD2	-	TRBJ2-1	TGTGCCAGCAGCCCCCAACTAGCGGGTTACAATGAGCAGTTCTTC	CASSPQLAGYNEQFF
TRBV7-3	-	few	TRBJ2-5	TGTGCCAGCAGCTTAGATTTGGGGACCCAGTACTTC	CASSLDLGTQYF
TRBV5-6	TRBD1	-	TRBJ2-3	TGTGCCAGCAGCTTGGTTTTGGGACAGGGAACAGATACGCAGTATTTT	CASSLVLGQGTDTQYF
TRBV2	-	-	TRBJ2-4	TGTGCCAGCAGTGATCTCCCGCCGGGGGAGGCCCTTAAAAACATTCAGTACTTC	CASSDLPPGEALKNIQYF
TRBV7-8	-	few	TRBJ2-5	TGTGCCAGCAGCTTAACTAGGCAAGAGACCCAGTACTTC	CASSLTRQETQYF
TRBV15	TRBD2	few	TRBJ2-2	TGTGCCACCAGCATAGCGGGAGTGTCCGGGGAGCTGTTTTTT	CATSIAGVSGELFF
TRBV6-5	-	many	TRBJ2-2	TGTGCCAGCAGTTACTTAGTAAACACCGGGGAGCTGTTTTTT	CASSYLVNTGELFF
TRBV16	-	-	TRBJ1-5	TGTGCCAGCAGGACCTTTTTACAGCCCCAGCATTTT	CASRTFLQPQHF
TRBV10-3	-	few	TRBJ2-2	TGTGCCATCAGCGGAGCGGGTGCCGCGGGGACCGGGGAGCTGTTTTTT	CAISGAGAAGTGELFF
TRBV19	-	few	TRBJ1-5	TGTGCCAGTAGTATACAGGGTGGGAGCAATCAGCCCCAGCATTTT	CASSIQGGSNQPQHF
TRBV28	-	-	TRBJ1-2	TGTGCCAGCACTTCCGGGTCAGGGCCCTTCAGTCTTGGCTACACCTTC	CASTSGSGPFSLGYTF
TRBV11-2	-	few	TRBJ1-5	TGTGCCAGCAGCTTTCGGGGAGGTAGCAATCAGCCCCAGCATTTT	CASSFRGGSNQPQHF
TRBV7-9	-	few	TRBJ1-5	TGTGCCAGCAGCTTAGTTGGGCATAGCAATCAGCCCCAGCATTTT	CASSLVGHSNQPQHF
TRBV25-1	-	-	TRBJ2-1	TGTGCCAGCAGTGGGATGAAGGGGAGCTCCTACAATGAGCAGTTCTTC	CASSGMKGSSYNEQFF
TRBV5-8	TRBD1	once	TRBJ1-5	TGTGCCAGCAGGATAGGGACAGGGGCTAAGAGCAATCAGCCCCAGCATTTT	CASRIGTGAKSNQPQHF
TRBV18	-	-	TRBJ2-7	TGTGCCAGCTCACCATCCGGGGAGCAGTACTTC	CASSPSGEQYF
TRBV28	-	few	TRBJ1-1	TGTGCCAGCAGTCGGGACCCCTGGGGGGGGGCTCGGACTGAAGCTTTCTTT	CASSRDPWGGARTEAFF
TRBV28	-	few	TRBJ1-5	TGTGCCAGCAGTTTAAGCCTCCCCGGGATCGGTCGAGTCAATCAGCCCCAGCATTTT	CASSLSLPGIGRVNQPQHF
TRBV5-1	TRBD2	-	TRBJ2-3	TGCGCCAGCAGCTTGACGGCGGGAGGGCCAACAGATACGCAGTATTTT	CASSLTAGGPTDTQYF
TRBV30	-	-	TRBJ2-5	TGTGCCTGGAGTCTCTTAGGGATCCCAGAGACCCAGTACTTC	CAWSLLGIPETQYF
TRBV6-5	-	-	TRBJ1-3	TGTGCCAGCAGTTACGATCCGGGAGGGTTGAACACCATATATTTT	CASSYDPGGLNTIYF
TRBV12-3/TRBV12-4	-	-	TRBJ2-7	TGTGCCAGCAGTCCCGGACTACGACGGCGGTACGAGCAGTACTTC	CASSPGLRRRYEQYF
TRBV28	-	-	TRBJ2-1	TGTGCCAGCAGTTCCGGGACCGAACTCAATGAGCAGTTCTTC	CASSSGTELNEQFF
TRBV5-1	TRBD2	few	TRBJ2-7	TGCGCCAGTCGGGACCGCGGGAGAAACTACGAGCAGTACTTC	CASRDRGRNYEQYF
TRBV13	TRBD2	few	TRBJ2-4	TGTGCCAGCAGGGACCCTAGCGGGGCCGCCAAAAACATTCAGTACTTC	CASRDPSGAAKNIQYF
TRBV18	-	few	TRBJ1-1	TGTGCCAGCTCACCGGACTTCGGACCCGCTGAAGCTTTCTTT	CASSPDFGPAEAFF
TRBV9	TRBD2	-	TRBJ2-5	TGTGCCAGCAGCGGACGGACTAGATCGGAGACCCAGTACTTC	CASSGRTRSETQYF
TRBV7-2	TRBD2	few	TRBJ2-3	TGTGCCAGCAACCCTGGCGGGAGTACAGATACGCAGTATTTT	CASNPGGSTDTQYF
TRBV6-5	-	-	TRBJ1-4	TGTGCCAGCAGTTACGACCGGCGCCTGAATGAAAAACTGTTTTTT	CASSYDRRLNEKLFF
TRBV6-5	TRBD1	once	TRBJ1-5	TGTGCCAGCATCACAGGGGGGAGTATTCAGCCCCAGCATTTT	CASITGGSIQPQHF
TRBV20-1	-	few	TRBJ1-5	TGCAGTGCTAGGGGGACACTGTATCGCAATCAGCCCCAGCATTTT	CSARGTLYRNQPQHF
TRBV28	-	-	TRBJ1-5	TGTGCCAGCAGGGGCAGGGAGGGACGAGTCAGCAATCAGCCCCAGCATTTT	CASRGREGRVSNQPQHF
TRBV28	TRBD1	few	TRBJ2-7	TGTGCCAGCAGTTTATTCGTCGACAGGGGGCAATGGGAGCAGTACTTC	CASSLFVDRGQWEQYF
TRBV5-6	TRBD1	-	TRBJ2-3	TGTGCCAGCAGAAGGTTAGGCGGGACAGGGAAAAAGCAAGGGAGTTACACAGATACGCAGTATTTT	CASRRLGGTGKKQGSYTDTQYF